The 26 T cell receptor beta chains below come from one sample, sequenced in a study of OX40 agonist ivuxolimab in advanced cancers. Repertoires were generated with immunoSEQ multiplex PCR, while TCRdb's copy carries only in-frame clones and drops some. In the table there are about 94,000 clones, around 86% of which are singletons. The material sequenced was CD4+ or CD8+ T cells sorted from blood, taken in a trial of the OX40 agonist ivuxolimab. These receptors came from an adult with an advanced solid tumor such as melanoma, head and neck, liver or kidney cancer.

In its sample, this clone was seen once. The DNA of the CDR3 is TGTGCCAGCAGCGTAGACGAGGGGGCCGGGGAGACCCAGTACTTC. Amino acids: CASSVDEGAGETQYF. The J gene is TRBJ2-5, the V gene TRBV9; 7 positions agree with TRBD1. The CDR3 covers 15 residues. Germline trimming cut 0 bases from V and 5 bases from J; bases unmatched to any gene: 7. The V gene's germline CDR1 is SGDLS and CDR2 YYNGEE.

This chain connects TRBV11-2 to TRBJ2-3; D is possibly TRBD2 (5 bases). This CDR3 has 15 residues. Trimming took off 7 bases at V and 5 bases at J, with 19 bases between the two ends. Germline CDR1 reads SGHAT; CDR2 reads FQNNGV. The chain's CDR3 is CASTLTRNREDTQYF. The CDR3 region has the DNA TGTGCCAGCACCCTAACTAGAAACAGAGAAGATACGCAGTATTTT.

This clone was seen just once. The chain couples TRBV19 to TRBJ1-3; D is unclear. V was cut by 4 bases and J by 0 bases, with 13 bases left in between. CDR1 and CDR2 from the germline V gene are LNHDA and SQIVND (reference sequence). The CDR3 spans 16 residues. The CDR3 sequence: CASSREGRSSGNTIYF. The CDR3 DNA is TGTGCCAGTAGTAGGGAAGGACGTAGCTCTGGAAACACCATATATTTT. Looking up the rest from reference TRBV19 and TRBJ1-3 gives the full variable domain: DGGITQSPKYLFRKEGQNVTLSCEQNLNHDAMYWYRQDPGQGLRLIYYSQIVNDFQKGDIAEGYSVSREKKESFPLTVTSAQKNPTAFYLCASSREGRSSGNTIYFGEGSWLTVV.

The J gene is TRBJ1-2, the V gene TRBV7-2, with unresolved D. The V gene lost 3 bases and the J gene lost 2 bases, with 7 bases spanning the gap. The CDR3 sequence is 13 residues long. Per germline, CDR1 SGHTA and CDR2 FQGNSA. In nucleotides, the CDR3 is TGTGCCAGCAGCTTCGACACGAACTATGGCTACACCTTC. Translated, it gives CASSFDTNYGYTF.

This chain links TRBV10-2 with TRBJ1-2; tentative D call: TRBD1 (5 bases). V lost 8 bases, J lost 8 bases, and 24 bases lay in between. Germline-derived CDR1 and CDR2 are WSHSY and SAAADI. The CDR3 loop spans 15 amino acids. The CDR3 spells CASDLTGASTKGYTF. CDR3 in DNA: TGCGCCAGCGACTTAACCGGGGCGAGTACGAAAGGCTACACCTTC.

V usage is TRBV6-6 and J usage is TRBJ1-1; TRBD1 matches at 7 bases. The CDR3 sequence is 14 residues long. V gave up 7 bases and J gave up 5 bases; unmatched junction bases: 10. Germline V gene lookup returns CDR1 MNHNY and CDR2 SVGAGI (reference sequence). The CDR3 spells CASITTGQRTEAFF. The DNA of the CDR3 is TGTGCCAGCATCACGACAGGGCAAAGAACTGAAGCTTTCTTT.

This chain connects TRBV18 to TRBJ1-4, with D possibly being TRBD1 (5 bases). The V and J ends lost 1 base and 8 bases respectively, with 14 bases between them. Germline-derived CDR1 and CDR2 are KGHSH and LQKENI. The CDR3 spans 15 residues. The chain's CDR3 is CASSPLGELGEKLFF. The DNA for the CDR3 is TGTGCCAGCTCACCACTGGGGGAGTTGGGGGAAAAACTGTTTTTT.

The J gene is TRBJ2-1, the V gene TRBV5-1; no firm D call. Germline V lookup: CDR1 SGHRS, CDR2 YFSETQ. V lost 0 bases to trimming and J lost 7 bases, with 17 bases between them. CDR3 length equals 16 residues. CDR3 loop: CASSLVKVGVANEQFF. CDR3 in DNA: TGCGCCAGCAGCTTGGTGAAAGTTGGGGTGGCGAATGAGCAGTTCTTC.

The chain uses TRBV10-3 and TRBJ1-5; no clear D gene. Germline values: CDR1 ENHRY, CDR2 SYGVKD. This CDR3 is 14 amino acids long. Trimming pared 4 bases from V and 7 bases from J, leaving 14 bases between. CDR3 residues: CAISGGREAQPQHF. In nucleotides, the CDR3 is TGTGCCATCAGTGGGGGTCGGGAGGCGCAGCCCCAGCATTTT.

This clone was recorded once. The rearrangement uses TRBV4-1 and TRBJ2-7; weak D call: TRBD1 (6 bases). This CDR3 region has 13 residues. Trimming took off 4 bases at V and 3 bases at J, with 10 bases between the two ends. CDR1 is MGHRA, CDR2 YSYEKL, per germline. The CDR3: CASSLGQYYEQYF. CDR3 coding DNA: TGCGCCAGCAGCCTTGGACAGTACTACGAGCAGTACTTC.

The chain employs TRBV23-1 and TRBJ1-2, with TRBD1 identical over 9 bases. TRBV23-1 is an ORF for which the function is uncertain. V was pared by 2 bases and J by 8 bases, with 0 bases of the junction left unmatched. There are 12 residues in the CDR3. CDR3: CASSQDRGGYTF. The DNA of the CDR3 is TGCGCCAGCAGTCAAGACAGGGGGGGCTACACCTTC.

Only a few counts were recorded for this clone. CDR3 nucleotides: TGCGCCAGCAGCTTGGAGGCAGGGAGTACTCAGCCCCAGCATTTT. Translation: CASSLEAGSTQPQHF. The chain recombines TRBV5-1 with TRBJ1-5; perhaps TRBD1 as D (5 bases). Germline lookup yields CDR1 SGHRS and CDR2 YFSETQ. Trimming took 0 bases from V and 6 from J, leaving 13 bases between them. The CDR3 totals 15 residues.

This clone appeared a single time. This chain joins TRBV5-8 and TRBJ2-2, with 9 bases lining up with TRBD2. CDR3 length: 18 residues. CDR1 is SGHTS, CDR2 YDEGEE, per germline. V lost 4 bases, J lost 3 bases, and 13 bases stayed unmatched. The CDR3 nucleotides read TGTGCCAGCAGCGCTTACCCGAGGGCTAGCGGGGACACCGGGGAGCTGTTTTTT. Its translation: CASSAYPRASGDTGELFF.

The CDR3 nucleotides are TGTGCCTGGCACGGGGAGACCCAGTACTTC. As protein: CAWHGETQYF. The rearrangement joins TRBV30 to TRBJ2-5; no reliable D call. CDR1 is GTSNPN and CDR2 is SVGIG in the germline V gene (reference sequence). This CDR3 has 10 amino acids. Between the trimmed V and J ends, which lost 5 bases and 5 bases, there was a span of 6 bases.

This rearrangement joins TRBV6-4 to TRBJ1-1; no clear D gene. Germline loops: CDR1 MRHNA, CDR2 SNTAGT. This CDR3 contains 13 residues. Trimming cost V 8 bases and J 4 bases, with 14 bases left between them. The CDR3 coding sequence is TGTGCCAGCTCCAAGGAGGCTACCACTGAAGCTTTCTTT. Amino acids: CASSKEATTEAFF.

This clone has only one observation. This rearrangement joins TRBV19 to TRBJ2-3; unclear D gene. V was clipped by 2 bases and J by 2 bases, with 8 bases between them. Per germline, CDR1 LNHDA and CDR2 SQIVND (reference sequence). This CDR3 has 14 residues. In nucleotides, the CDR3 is TGTGCCAGTAGTATACGGGTATTCACAGATACGCAGTATTTT. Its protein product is CASSIRVFTDTQYF.

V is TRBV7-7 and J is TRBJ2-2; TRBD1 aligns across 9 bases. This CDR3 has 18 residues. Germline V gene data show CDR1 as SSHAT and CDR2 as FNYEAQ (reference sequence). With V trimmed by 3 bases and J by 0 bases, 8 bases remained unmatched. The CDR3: CASSFGTGKISNTGELFF. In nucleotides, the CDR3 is TGTGCCAGCAGCTTCGGGACAGGGAAGATTTCGAACACCGGGGAGCTGTTTTTT.

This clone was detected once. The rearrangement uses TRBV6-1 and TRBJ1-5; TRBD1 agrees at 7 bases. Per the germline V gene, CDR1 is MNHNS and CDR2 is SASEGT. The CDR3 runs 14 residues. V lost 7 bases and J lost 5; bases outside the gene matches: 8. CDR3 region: CASTDRARDQPQHF. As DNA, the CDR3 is TGTGCCAGCACCGACAGGGCGCGAGATCAGCCCCAGCATTTT.

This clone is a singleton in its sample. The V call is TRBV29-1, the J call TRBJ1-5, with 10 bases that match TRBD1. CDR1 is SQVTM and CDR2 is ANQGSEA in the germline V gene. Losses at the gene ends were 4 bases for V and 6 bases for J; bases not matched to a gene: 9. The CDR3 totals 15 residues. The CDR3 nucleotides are TGCAGCGTTGTAATCGCGGGACAGGGGAGTCAGCCCCAGCATTTT. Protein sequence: CSVVIAGQGSQPQHF.

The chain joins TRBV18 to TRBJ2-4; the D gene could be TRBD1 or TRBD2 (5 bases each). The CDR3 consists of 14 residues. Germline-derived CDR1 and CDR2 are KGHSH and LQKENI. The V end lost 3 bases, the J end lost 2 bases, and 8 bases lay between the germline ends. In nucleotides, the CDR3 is TGTGCCAGCTCACCTGGGGGACCCAAAAACATTCAGTACTTC. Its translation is CASSPGGPKNIQYF.

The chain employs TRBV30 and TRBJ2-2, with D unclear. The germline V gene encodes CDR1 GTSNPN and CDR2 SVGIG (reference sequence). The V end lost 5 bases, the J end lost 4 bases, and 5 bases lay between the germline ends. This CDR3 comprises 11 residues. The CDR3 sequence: CAWGGTGELFF. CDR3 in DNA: TGTGCCTGGGGTGGCACCGGGGAGCTGTTTTTT.

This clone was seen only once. In DNA form, the CDR3 reads TGTGCCAGCAGCTCCACAGGGGCGCGCACCGGGGAGCTGTTTTTT. Encoded protein: CASSSTGARTGELFF. The chain has TRBV11-2 and TRBJ2-2, with 7 bases aligning to TRBD1. The CDR3 totals 15 residues. Germline V gene lookup returns CDR1 SGHAT and CDR2 FQNNGV. Germline trimming cut 4 bases from V and 4 bases from J; bases unmatched to any gene: 6.

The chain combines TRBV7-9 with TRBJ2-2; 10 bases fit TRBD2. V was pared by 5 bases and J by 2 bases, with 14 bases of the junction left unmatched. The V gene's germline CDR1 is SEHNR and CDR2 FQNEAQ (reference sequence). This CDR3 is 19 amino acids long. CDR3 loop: CASSPKAGLAEGNTGELFF. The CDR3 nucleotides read TGTGCCAGCAGCCCGAAAGCCGGACTAGCGGAAGGTAACACCGGGGAGCTGTTTTTT. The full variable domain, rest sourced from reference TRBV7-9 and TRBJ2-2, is DTGVSQNPRHKITKRGQNVTFRCDPISEHNRLYWYRQTLGQGPEFLTYFQNEAQLEKSRLLSDRFSAERPKGSFSTLEIQRTEQGDSAMYLCASSPKAGLAEGNTGELFFGEGSRLTVL.

The CDR3 is CASSVGQGSTDTQYF. In DNA, the CDR3 is TGTGCCAGCAGTGTTGGGCAGGGGAGCACAGATACGCAGTATTTT. This chain links TRBV6-1 with TRBJ2-3; TRBD1 might be the D (6 bases). This CDR3 comprises 15 residues. Germline loops: CDR1 MNHNS, CDR2 SASEGT. Trimming removed 4 bases from V and 0 bases from J, with 11 bases in between.

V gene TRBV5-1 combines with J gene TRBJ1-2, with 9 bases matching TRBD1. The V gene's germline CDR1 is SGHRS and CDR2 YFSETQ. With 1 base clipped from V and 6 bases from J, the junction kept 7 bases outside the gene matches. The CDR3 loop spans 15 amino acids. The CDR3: CASSLTNRGPHGYTF. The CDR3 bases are TGCGCCAGCAGCTTGACCAACAGGGGGCCCCATGGCTACACCTTC. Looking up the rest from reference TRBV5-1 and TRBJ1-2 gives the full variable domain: KAGVTQTPRYLIKTRGQQVTLSCSPISGHRSVSWYQQTPGQGLQFLFEYFSETQRNKGNFPGRFSGRQFSNSRSEMNVSTLELGDSALYLCASSLTNRGPHGYTFGSGTRLTVV.

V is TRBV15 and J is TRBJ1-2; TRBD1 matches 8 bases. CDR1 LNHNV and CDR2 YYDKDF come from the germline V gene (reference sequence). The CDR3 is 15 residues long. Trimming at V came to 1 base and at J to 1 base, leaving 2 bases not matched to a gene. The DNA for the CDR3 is TGTGCCACCAGCAGAGGGACAGGGCTTAACTATGGCTACACCTTC. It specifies CATSRGTGLNYGYTF.